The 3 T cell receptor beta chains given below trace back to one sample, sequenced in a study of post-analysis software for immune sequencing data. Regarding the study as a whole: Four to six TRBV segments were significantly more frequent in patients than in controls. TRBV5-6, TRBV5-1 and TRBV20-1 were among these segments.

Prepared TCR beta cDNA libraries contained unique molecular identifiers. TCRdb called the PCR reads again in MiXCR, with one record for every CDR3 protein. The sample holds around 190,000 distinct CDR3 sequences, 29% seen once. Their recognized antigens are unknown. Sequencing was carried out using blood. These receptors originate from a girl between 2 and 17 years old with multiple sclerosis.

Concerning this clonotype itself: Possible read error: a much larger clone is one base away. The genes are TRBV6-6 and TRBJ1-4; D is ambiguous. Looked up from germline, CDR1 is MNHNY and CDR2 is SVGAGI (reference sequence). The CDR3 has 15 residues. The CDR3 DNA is TGTGTCAGCAGTTACACGGGGTTGGCTAATGAAAAACTGTTTTTT. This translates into CVSSYTGLANEKLFF.

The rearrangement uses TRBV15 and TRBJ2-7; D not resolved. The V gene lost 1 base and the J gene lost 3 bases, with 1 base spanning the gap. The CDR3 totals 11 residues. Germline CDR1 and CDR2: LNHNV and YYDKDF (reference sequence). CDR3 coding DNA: TGTGCCACCAGCAGAGGCTACGAGCAGTACTTC. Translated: CATSRGYEQYF.

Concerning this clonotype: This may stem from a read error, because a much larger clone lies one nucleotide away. Here the CDR3 reads CASSPSPTGYGYTF. CDR3 bases: TGCGCCAGCAGCCCTTCTCCCACGGGGTATGGCTACACCTTC. The gene calls are TRBV5-1 and TRBJ1-2, with no clear D. The V gene lost 4 bases and the J gene lost 5 bases, with 15 bases spanning the gap. In germline, CDR1 is SGHRS, CDR2 YFSETQ. There are 14 residues in the CDR3.